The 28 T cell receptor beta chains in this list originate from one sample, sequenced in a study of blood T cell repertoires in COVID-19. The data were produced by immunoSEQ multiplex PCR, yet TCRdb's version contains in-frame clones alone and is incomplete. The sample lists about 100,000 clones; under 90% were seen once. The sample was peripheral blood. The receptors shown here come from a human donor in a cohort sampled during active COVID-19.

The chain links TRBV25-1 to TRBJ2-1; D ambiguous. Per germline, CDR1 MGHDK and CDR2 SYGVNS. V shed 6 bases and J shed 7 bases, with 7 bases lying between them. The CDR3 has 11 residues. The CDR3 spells CASRTGNEQFF. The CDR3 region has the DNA TGTGCCAGCAGGACTGGGAATGAGCAGTTCTTC.

The DNA of the CDR3 is TGTGCCACCAGTAGGCCAGGGGGCGCAGCCGGGGAGCTGTTTTTT. It yields the protein CATSRPGGAAGELFF. The V call is TRBV5-6, the J call TRBJ2-2; 8 bases are shared with TRBD1. The length of the CDR3 is 15 residues. Germline V gene sequence: CDR1 SGHDT, CDR2 YYEEEE. Trimming at V came to 9 bases and at J to 6 bases, leaving 13 bases not matched to a gene.

CDR3 sequence (DNA): TGTGCCAGCAGTTTACGGCGGACTGAAGCTTTCTTT. Its translation is CASSLRRTEAFF. J is TRBJ1-1 and V is TRBV12-3 or TRBV12-4, with D hard to call. The CDR3 has 12 residues. The ends were cut back, 2 bases at V and 5 bases at J, with 6 bases in the middle.

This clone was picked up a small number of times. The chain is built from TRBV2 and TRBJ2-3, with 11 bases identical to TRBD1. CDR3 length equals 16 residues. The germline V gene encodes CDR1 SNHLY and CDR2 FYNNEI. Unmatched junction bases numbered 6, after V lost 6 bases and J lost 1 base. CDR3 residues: CASSDRTGGRTDTQYF. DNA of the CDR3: TGTGCCAGCAGCGACAGGACAGGGGGCCGCACAGATACGCAGTATTTT.

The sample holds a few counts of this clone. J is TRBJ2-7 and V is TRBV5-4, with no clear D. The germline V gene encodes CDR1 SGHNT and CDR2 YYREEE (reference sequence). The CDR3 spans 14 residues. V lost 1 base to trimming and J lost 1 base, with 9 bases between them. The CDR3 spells CASSLLGSSYEQYF. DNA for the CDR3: TGTGCCAGCAGCTTGCTTGGCAGTTCCTACGAGCAGTACTTC.

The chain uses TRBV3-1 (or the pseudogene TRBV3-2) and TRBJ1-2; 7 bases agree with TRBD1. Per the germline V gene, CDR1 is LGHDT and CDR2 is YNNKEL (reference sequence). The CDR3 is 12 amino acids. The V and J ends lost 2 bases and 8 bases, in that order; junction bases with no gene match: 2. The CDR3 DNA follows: TGTGCCAGCAGCCAAAGGGACAGCGGCTACACCTTC. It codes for CASSQRDSGYTF.

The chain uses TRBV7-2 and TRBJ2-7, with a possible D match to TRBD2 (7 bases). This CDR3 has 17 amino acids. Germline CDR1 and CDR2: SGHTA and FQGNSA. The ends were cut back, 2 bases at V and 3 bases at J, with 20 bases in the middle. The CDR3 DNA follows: TGTGCCAGCAGCTTACGAAAGGGGGGGGGTAGTTACTACGAGCAGTACTTC. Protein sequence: CASSLRKGGGSYYEQYF.

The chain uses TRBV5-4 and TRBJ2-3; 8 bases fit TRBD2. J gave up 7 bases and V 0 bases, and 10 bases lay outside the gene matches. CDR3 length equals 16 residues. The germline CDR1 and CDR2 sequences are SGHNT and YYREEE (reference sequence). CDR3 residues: CASSLGTLAGLNTQYF. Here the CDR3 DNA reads TGTGCCAGCAGCTTGGGTACTCTAGCGGGCCTTAATACGCAGTATTTT.

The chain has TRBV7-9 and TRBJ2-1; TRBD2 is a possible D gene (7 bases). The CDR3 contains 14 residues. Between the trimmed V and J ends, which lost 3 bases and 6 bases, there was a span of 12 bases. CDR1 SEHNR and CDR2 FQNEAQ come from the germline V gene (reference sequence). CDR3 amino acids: CASSLGGGPNEQFF. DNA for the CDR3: TGTGCCAGCAGCTTGGGCGGGGGCCCCAATGAGCAGTTCTTC.

The CDR3 here is CASSWRGEETQYF. CDR3 bases: TGCGCCAGCAGCTGGCGGGGGGAGGAGACCCAGTACTTC. This chain connects TRBV5-1 to TRBJ2-5; TRBD2 matches 8 bases. J was trimmed by 5 bases and V by 3 bases; bases with no gene match: 3. CDR3 length: 13 amino acids. CDR1 is SGHRS, CDR2 YFSETQ, per germline.

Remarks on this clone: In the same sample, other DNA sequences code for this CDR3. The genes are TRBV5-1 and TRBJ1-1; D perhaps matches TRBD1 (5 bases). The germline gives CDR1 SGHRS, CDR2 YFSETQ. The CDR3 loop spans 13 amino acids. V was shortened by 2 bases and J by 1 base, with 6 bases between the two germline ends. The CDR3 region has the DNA TGCGCCAGCAGCTTAGACAGGAACACTGAAGCTTTCTTT. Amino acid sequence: CASSLDRNTEAFF.

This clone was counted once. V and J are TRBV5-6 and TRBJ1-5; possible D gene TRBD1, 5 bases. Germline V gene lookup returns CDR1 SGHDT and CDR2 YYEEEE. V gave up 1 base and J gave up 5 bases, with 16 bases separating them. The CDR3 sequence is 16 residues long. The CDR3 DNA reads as TGTGCCAGCAGCTTGTTCAGGACACCCAGCGATCAGCCCCAGCATTTT. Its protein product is CASSLFRTPSDQPQHF.

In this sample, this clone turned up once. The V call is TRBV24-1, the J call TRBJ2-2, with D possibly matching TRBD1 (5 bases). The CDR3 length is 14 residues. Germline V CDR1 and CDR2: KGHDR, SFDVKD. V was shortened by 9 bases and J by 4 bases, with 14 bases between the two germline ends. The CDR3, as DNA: TGTGCCACCCGAGGCGCAGGGCGCACCGGGGAGCTGTTTTTT. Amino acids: CATRGAGRTGELFF.

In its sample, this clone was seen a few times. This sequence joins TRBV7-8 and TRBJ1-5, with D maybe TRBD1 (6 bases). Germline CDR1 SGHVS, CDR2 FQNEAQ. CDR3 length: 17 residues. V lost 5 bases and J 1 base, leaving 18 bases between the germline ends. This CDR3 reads CASSPPQGPLSNQPQHF. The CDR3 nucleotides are TGTGCCAGCAGCCCTCCACAGGGCCCCTTAAGCAATCAGCCCCAGCATTTT.

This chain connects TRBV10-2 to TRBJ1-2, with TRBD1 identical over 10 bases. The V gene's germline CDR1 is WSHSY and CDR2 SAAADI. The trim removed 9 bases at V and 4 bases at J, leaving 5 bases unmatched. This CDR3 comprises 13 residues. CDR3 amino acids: CASGTGEGYGYTF. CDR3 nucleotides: TGCGCCAGTGGGACAGGGGAAGGCTATGGCTACACCTTC.

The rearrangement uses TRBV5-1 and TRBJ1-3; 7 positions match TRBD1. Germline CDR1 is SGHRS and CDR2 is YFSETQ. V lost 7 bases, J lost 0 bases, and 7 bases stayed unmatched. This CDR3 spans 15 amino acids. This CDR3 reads CASGLTGDSGNTIYF. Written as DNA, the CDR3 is TGCGCCAGCGGATTAACAGGGGACTCTGGAAACACCATATATTTT.

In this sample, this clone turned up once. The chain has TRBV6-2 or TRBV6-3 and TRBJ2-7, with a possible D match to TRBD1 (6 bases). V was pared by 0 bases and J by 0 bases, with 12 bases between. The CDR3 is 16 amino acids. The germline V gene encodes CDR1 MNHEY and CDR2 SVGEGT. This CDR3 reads CASSYSVRGPSYEQYF. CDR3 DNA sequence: TGTGCCAGCAGTTACTCGGTCAGGGGTCCCTCCTACGAGCAGTACTTC.

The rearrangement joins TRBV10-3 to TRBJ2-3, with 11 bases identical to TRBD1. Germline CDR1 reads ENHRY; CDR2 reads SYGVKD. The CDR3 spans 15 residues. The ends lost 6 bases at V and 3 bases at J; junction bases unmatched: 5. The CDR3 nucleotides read TGTGCCATCAGCGAGGGGACAGGGGGTACAGATACGCAGTATTTT. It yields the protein CAISEGTGGTDTQYF.

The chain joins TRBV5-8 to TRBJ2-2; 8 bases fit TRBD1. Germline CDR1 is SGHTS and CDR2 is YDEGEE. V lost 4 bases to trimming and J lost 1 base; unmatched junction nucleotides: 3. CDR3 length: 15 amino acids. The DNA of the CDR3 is TGTGCCAGCAGCATGGGACAGGTGAACACCGGGGAGCTGTTTTTT. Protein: CASSMGQVNTGELFF.

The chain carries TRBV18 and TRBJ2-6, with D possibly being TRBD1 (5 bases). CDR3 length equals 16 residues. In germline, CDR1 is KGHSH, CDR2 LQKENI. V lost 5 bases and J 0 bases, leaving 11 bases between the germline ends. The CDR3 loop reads CASSKDISSGANVLTF. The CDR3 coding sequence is TGTGCCAGCTCAAAGGACATTAGCTCTGGGGCCAACGTCCTGACTTTC.

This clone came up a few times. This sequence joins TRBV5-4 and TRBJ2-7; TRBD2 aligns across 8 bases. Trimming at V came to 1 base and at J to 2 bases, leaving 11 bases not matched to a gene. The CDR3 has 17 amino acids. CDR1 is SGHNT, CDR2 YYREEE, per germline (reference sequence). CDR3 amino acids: CASSLSPRSGGPYEQYF. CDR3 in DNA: TGTGCCAGCAGCTTGTCCCCCCGGAGCGGGGGCCCCTACGAGCAGTACTTC.

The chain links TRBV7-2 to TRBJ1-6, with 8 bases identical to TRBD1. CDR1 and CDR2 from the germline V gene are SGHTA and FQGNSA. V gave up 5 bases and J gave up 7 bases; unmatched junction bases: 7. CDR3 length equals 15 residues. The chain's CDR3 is CASSRDRGSNSPLHF. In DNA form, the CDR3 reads TGTGCCAGCAGCCGTGACAGGGGCAGCAATTCACCCCTCCACTTT.

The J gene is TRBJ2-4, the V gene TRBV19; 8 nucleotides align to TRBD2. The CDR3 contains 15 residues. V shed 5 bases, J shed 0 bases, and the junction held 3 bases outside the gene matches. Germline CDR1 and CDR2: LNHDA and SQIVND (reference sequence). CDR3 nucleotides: TGTGCCAGTAGTCCCACTAGCGGAGCCAAAAACATTCAGTACTTC. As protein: CASSPTSGAKNIQYF.

The CDR3 nucleotides are TGTGCCAGCAGCCCTCGGACAGGGTTGACAGATACGCAGTATTTT. Translated: CASSPRTGLTDTQYF. This rearrangement joins TRBV7-9 to TRBJ2-3; TRBD1 matches at 8 bases. V was pared by 5 bases and J by 3 bases, with 7 bases of the junction left unmatched. The CDR3 length is 15 residues. The germline gives CDR1 SEHNR, CDR2 FQNEAQ (reference sequence). Full variable domain (remainder filled in from reference TRBV7-9 and TRBJ2-3): DTGVSQNPRHKITKRGQNVTFRCDPISEHNRLYWYRQTLGQGPEFLTYFQNEAQLEKSRLLSDRFSAERPKGSFSTLEIQRTEQGDSAMYLCASSPRTGLTDTQYFGPGTRLTVL.

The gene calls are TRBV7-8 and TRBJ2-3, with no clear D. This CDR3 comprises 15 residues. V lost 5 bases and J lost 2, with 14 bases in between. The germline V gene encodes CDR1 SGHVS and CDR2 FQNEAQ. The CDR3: CASSPGGFPTDTQYF. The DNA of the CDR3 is TGTGCCAGCAGCCCTGGCGGTTTCCCCACAGATACGCAGTATTTT.

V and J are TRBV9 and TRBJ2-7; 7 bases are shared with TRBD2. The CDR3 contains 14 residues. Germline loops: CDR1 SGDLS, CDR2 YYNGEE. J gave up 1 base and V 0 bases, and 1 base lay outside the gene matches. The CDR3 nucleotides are TGTGCCAGCAGCGTAGGGGAGGGATCCTACGAGCAGTACTTC. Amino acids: CASSVGEGSYEQYF.

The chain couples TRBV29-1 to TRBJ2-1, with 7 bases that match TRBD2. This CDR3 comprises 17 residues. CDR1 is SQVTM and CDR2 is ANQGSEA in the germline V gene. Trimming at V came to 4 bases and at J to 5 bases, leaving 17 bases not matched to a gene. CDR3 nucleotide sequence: TGCAGCGTTGGCACCCCTCGGGGGAGGGATCTTCACAATGAGCAGTTCTTC. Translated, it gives CSVGTPRGRDLHNEQFF.

CDR3: CAWSAGQGSSTNEKLFF. CDR3 DNA sequence: TGTGCCTGGAGTGCGGGCCAGGGGTCTTCAACTAATGAAAAACTGTTTTTT. The rearrangement links TRBV30 to TRBJ1-4, with a possible D match to TRBD1 (6 bases). The CDR3 is 17 residues long. The V gene lost 1 base and the J gene lost 0 bases, with 15 bases spanning the gap. CDR1 is GTSNPN, CDR2 SVGIG, per germline (reference sequence).